Here is one TCR beta chain with its context. The antigen this receptor binds is unknown. No clone much larger than this one lies a single base away; base qualities are absent. The CDR3 regions of human TCRbeta chains were analyzed by immunosequencing. Per the source publication's procedure: Repertoire TCRs were matched against a reference library of SARS-CoV-2-specific TCRs generated with the MIRA antigen-specificity platform. Breadth was defined as the fraction of unique TCRs that were SARS-CoV-2-associated. Depth was defined as the fraction of total T cells that were SARS-CoV-2-associated. Using the MIRA data, each spike-specific TCR was mapped to the spike region that the TCR reacts to and placed in a CD4 or CD8 class. Log10-transformed breadth and depth values were compared by one-way ANOVA with Sidak's multiple comparisons tests. TCRdb re-hosts the immuneACCESS table, in-frame sequences only. Its copies lack some clones; in the studies checked, an unresolved V gene accounts for under half of them, and the cause for the rest is not known. V and J calls plus clone size are reproduced from that table; the DNA served to infer D and trimming. The sample has around 140,000 clones on record, roughly 90% of them singletons. In total, the top ten clones hold about 3% of the sample.

These data come from a study of T cell responses to AZD1222 COVID-19 vaccine (dated by TCRdb to the early 2020s). At the level of the whole study: AZD1222 recipients given second doses at about 4 weeks or at about 12 weeks were pooled, since spike-specific TCR depth and breadth were not found to differ between the two schedules. Enrollment into the trials was organized by age into subgroups of 18-55, 56-69 and 70-plus years, and those subgroups contained roughly 150, 30 and 60 TCR-sequenced participants, respectively. A total of about 250 trial participants underwent TCR sequencing, of whom approximately 200 had received two doses of AZD1222 and roughly 26 had received two doses of the MenACWY control vaccine.

Reading the germline V gene gives CDR1 SGHTA and CDR2 FQGNSA. CDR3 length: 15 amino acids, cysteine to phenylalanine. Of all the DNA, just the CDR3 is kept, 45 bases in frame from base 1. V sheds 2 bases and J sheds 0 bases, leaving 10 bases between their ends. The time point label, read with the paper, signifies: baseline before first vaccination. Vaccinee samples were obtained from the UK trials COV001 and COV002, which included a single-blind randomized controlled phase 2/3 trial of AZD1222 (ChAdOx1 nCoV-19) in healthy adults. For TCRbeta chain sequencing, PBMC samples were collected from trial participants at day 0 and at day 28 after the second dose. Paper-wide results and their limitations: Because no day 14 peak-response samples were available, repertoires were characterized only after the peak T cell response. Reportedly, almost half of the unique spike-specific TCRs recognized epitopes lying outside the regions that are mutated in the B.1.351 and B.1.1.7 variants. Conclusions about previously exposed vaccinees are limited because only six or seven AZD1222 recipients were SARS-CoV-2 seropositive at baseline. Participants were mostly white British and included more females than males, and it was suggested by the authors that clonal diversity may have been underestimated. The 56-69-year group was small, and its depth increase did not reach significance, likely because of low power. Spike-specific TCR breadth and depth rose significantly after two AZD1222 doses compared with day 0 and with MenACWY recipients. The whole spike protein was spanned by vaccine-associated CD4 TCRs, and dominant responses were seen in regions 160-218 and 743-854.

This receptor was obtained from an adult in good health. Here the sequenced sample was peripheral blood, taken on day 0 of AZD1222 vaccination. The sequence links TRBV7-2 to TRBJ1-1; possibly the D gene is TRBD1, per 5 matching bases. The DNA is TGTGCCAGCAGCTTAAGTGGGGCCATGAACACTGAAGCTTTCTTT. This gives the protein CASSLSGAMNTEAFF.